The rows below give T cell receptor beta chains drawn from one sample of a study of chemoradiotherapy in HPV16-positive cancers. Repertoires were generated with immunoSEQ multiplex PCR, while TCRdb's copy carries only in-frame clones and drops some. The table records under 20,000 clones, more than 60% of them present only once. Sample collection was performed from a patient who underwent chemoradiotherapy. The receptors here all came from a human donor with HPV-associated anogenital cancer. CDR3s include the opening cysteine and the closing phenylalanine or tryptophan. The D gene is left open where the match is weak. For some rows the clone size is stated as once, few or many, or as a class when expanded; others skip it.

j_call,v_call,d_call,clone_size,cdr3_nt,cdr3_aa
TRBJ1-5,TRBV19,NA,NA,TGTGCCAGTAGTTTCGACACCTTCAATCAGCCCCAGCATTTT,CASSFDTFNQPQHF
TRBJ2-2,TRBV19,NA,NA,TGTGCCAGTAGTATCAAGGGGAACGGGGGCGGGGAGCTGTTTTTT,CASSIKGNGGGELFF
TRBJ2-3,TRBV7-2,NA,NA,TGTGCCAGCAGCCCACACGGACCTCGCACAGATACGCAGTATTTT,CASSPHGPRTDTQYF
TRBJ1-5,TRBV2,TRBD1,NA,TGTGCCAGCGCGGGACAGTTTAGCAATCAGCCCCAGCATTTT,CASAGQFSNQPQHF
TRBJ2-3,TRBV9,TRBD2,NA,TGTGCCAGCAGCGTAGGAGAGCGGGGGGTCAACACAGATACGCAGTATTTT,CASSVGERGVNTDTQYF
TRBJ1-1,TRBV6-5,TRBD1,NA,TGTGCCAGCACCGGGACAGTCGGGAACACTGAAGCTTTCTTT,CASTGTVGNTEAFF
TRBJ1-6,TRBV5-4,TRBD1,NA,TGTGCCAGCAGCACCACGGGACAGGGAGGCAATTCACCCCTCCACTTT,CASSTTGQGGNSPLHF
TRBJ2-1,TRBV5-1,TRBD2,NA,TGCGCCAGCAGCTTGGGGGTAGCGGGGGGCGAAGAGCAGTTCTTC,CASSLGVAGGEEQFF
TRBJ2-7,TRBV4-1,TRBD1,few,TGCGCCAGCAGCCGAGGACCGGGACAGTTTGTCTACGAGCAGTACTTC,CASSRGPGQFVYEQYF
TRBJ1-6,TRBV13,TRBD1,NA,TGTGCCAGCAGCCGACAGGGTAAATTGATATCACCCCTCCACTTT,CASSRQGKLISPLHF
TRBJ1-1,TRBV5-1,NA,NA,TGCGCCAGCAGCTTGGTCAATTTGAACACTGAAGCTTTCTTT,CASSLVNLNTEAFF
TRBJ2-7,TRBV27,NA,NA,TGTGCCAGCACCCGAAAGTGGGGGTACGAGCAGTACTTC,CASTRKWGYEQYF
TRBJ1-2,TRBV6-1,NA,few,TGTGCCAGCAGTGTCGGGGGCGTGGGTGGCTACACCTTC,CASSVGGVGGYTF
TRBJ1-1,TRBV29-1,NA,NA,TGCAGCTTCAGACGGCACTTCATGAACACTGAAGCTTTCTTT,CSFRRHFMNTEAFF
TRBJ1-5,TRBV6-5,NA,NA,TGTGCCAGCAGTTACCGTAGGGCTAGCAATCAGCCCCAGCATTTT,CASSYRRASNQPQHF
TRBJ2-3,TRBV23-1,TRBD1,once,TGCGCCAGCAGTCAACGACAGGGAACTAGCACAGATACGCAGTATTTT,CASSQRQGTSTDTQYF
TRBJ2-2,TRBV7-9,NA,NA,TGTGCCAGCGGTCCGGGACTCAACACCGGGGAGCTGTTTTTT,CASGPGLNTGELFF
TRBJ2-7,TRBV9,NA,NA,TGTGCCAGCAGCCTGGGGGGGGACAAGGCCTACGAGCAGTACTTC,CASSLGGDKAYEQYF
TRBJ1-1,TRBV29-1,NA,few,TGCAGCGTTGGTGGGGGCAGCTACACTGAAGCTTTCTTT,CSVGGGSYTEAFF
TRBJ1-2,TRBV15,NA,NA,TGTGCCACCAGCAGAGCGGAAGGCGCAAGCTACACCTTC,CATSRAEGASYTF
TRBJ2-7,TRBV5-1,NA,medium-sized,TGCGCCAGCAGCTACCAGACCTTGGACGACGAGCAGTACTTC,CASSYQTLDDEQYF
TRBJ2-7,TRBV5-1,NA,NA,TGCGCCAGCCGCTACGGATACGAGCAGTACTTC,CASRYGYEQYF
TRBJ2-7,TRBV7-3,NA,NA,TGTGCCAGCAGCCTCGGTAGCGGCGAGCAGTACTTC,CASSLGSGEQYF
TRBJ2-1,TRBV19,NA,NA,TGTGCCAGTAGTCCGACAGGTATCACCTACAATGAGCAGTTCTTC,CASSPTGITYNEQFF
TRBJ1-4,TRBV7-9,TRBD1,NA,TGTGCCAGCAGCACAAACTCCGGGACAGGGAATGAAAAACTGTTTTTT,CASSTNSGTGNEKLFF
TRBJ1-5,TRBV5-1,NA,NA,TGCGCCAGCAGCTTGGAAGGGGGAAGCAATCAGCCCCAGCATTTT,CASSLEGGSNQPQHF
TRBJ2-7,TRBV5-8,NA,once,TGTGCCAGCAGCTACTCTACCGAGCAGTACTTC,CASSYSTEQYF
TRBJ2-5,TRBV14,NA,NA,TGTGCCAGCAGCCAACAAGAGACCCAGTACTTC,CASSQQETQYF
TRBJ2-2,TRBV2,NA,NA,TGTGCCAGCTGCTCTTTGGGGGGCGCGGAGCTGTTTTTT,CASCSLGGAELFF
TRBJ2-7,TRBV27,NA,few,TGTGCCAGCAGTTTATTTAACGGGTACGAGCAGTACTTC,CASSLFNGYEQYF
TRBJ1-2,TRBV5-1,NA,NA,TGCGCCAGCAGCTTGTCAGGTGGACAGACTTATGGCTACACCTTC,CASSLSGGQTYGYTF
TRBJ1-1,TRBV5-1,NA,NA,TGCGCCAGCAGCTTGGGTGACACTGAAGCTTTCTTT,CASSLGDTEAFF
TRBJ2-2,TRBV2,NA,few,TGTGCCAGCAGACAGTCCGGGGAGCTGTTTTTT,CASRQSGELFF
TRBJ1-2,TRBV27,TRBD1,NA,TGTGCCAGCAGTACTGTAGGGGGCTACTATGGCTACACCTTC,CASSTVGGYYGYTF
TRBJ2-5,TRBV5-4,TRBD2,NA,TGTGCCAGCAGCGGACTAGCGGGGGGGCCGCTGGAGACCCAGTACTTC,CASSGLAGGPLETQYF
TRBJ1-3,TRBV30,TRBD1,few,TGTGCCTGGGGGACTCCCGGGACAGACGGAAACACCATATATTTT,CAWGTPGTDGNTIYF
TRBJ1-1,TRBV23-1,NA,NA,TGCGCCAGCGCCCTTCAGGGGTACACTGAAGCTTTCTTT,CASALQGYTEAFF
TRBJ2-3,TRBV6-5,TRBD2,NA,TGTGCCAGCAGTTCCGGGACTAGCGGGGGAGATACGCAGTATTTT,CASSSGTSGGDTQYF
TRBJ1-1,TRBV10-3,NA,NA,TGTGCCACGCTAGGTGGACTCGACACTGAAGCTTTCTTT,CATLGGLDTEAFF
TRBJ2-2,TRBV27,TRBD1,NA,TGTGCCAGCAGTTTATCCGGGACAGGGTGGACCGGGGAGCTGTTTTTT,CASSLSGTGWTGELFF
TRBJ1-6,TRBV18,NA,NA,TGTGCCAGCTCATCGTCGCGGGGGGATAATTCACCCCTCCACTTT,CASSSSRGDNSPLHF
TRBJ2-7,TRBV11-3,NA,NA,TGTGCCAGCAGCTCCCACCGGACAGTATCCTACGAGCAGTACTTC,CASSSHRTVSYEQYF
TRBJ1-1,TRBV4-2,NA,few,TGTGCCAGCAGCCAAGGCGAAGTGAACACTGAAGCTTTCTTT,CASSQGEVNTEAFF
TRBJ2-2,TRBV7-8,NA,NA,TGTGCCAGCACCAAGAACACCGGGGAGCTGTTTTTT,CASTKNTGELFF
TRBJ2-1,TRBV28,TRBD2,NA,TGTGCCAGCAGTAGAGCGGGGGGGGCCTACAATGAGCAGTTCTTC,CASSRAGGAYNEQFF
TRBJ2-2,TRBV5-5,NA,NA,TGTGCCAGCAGCTTTTTGAACACCGGGGAGCTGTTTTTT,CASSFLNTGELFF
TRBJ2-7,TRBV7-8,TRBD2,few,TGTGCCAGCAGCCCCGACGGGGGAGGGTACGAGCAGTACTTC,CASSPDGGGYEQYF
TRBJ2-1,TRBV7-2,NA,NA,TGTGCCAGCAGCCAAAGCGGCCTCCGGCGGGATGAGCAGTTCTTC,CASSQSGLRRDEQFF
TRBJ1-2,TRBV6-5,NA,NA,TGTGCCAGCGCTCGAGTTAAGGGAGGCTACACCTTC,CASARVKGGYTF
TRBJ1-1,TRBV15,NA,NA,TGTGCCACCAGCAGAGGGGGGTTCAGTAACACTGAAGCTTTCTTT,CATSRGGFSNTEAFF